This T cell receptor (beta chain) was found in a study of PD-1 blockade in classical Hodgkin lymphoma. General study points: TCR diversity rose significantly by C4D1 in CD4+ but not CD8+ cells. Exclusion covered patients beginning nivolumab under 1 year post-ASCT.

This table comes from immunoSEQ multiplex PCR, and its TCRdb copy is limited to in-frame clones, with some not included. Found here are 60,000 to 65,000 clones, approximately 88% of them singletons; the top ten hold around 12%. To note about this clone: Its antigen is not identified.

Brentuximab vedotin exposure varied, and every patient relapsed after autologous stem cell transplantation. Sequenced material: peripheral blood mononuclear cells (PBMCs), taken at baseline. The origin of this receptor is a human donor with classical Hodgkin lymphoma.

DNA for the CDR3: TGTGCCAGCAGCTTAGTGGGGGCGCGGGCTTTCTTT. Amino acids: CASSLVGARAFF. The gene calls are TRBV7-2 and TRBJ1-1; maybe TRBD1 (6 bases). Deletions cut 1 base from V and 11 bases from J, with 11 bases between. The CDR3 loop spans 12 amino acids. Germline values: CDR1 SGHTA, CDR2 FQGNSA.